The source of this TCR beta chain is a study of blood T cell repertoires in COVID-19. Study details: From the United States, Italy and Spain came samples of acute and convalescent COVID-19. T cells, B-cell-depleted T cells, or PBMCs provided the cDNA or gDNA that served as material.

As processed by the authors: It was from reference gene primer amplification that nucleated cell counts were estimated. Generated by immunoSEQ multiplex PCR, the TCRdb table keeps only in-frame clones and is missing some. For V, J and clone size, that table is used; D and trimming come from the DNA. The sample includes roughly 71,000 clones, 75% to 90% of them seen just once. The CDR3 has 15 amino acids. Germline V gene data show CDR1 as SGHNT and CDR2 as YENEEA. Germline trimming cut 4 bases from V and 9 bases from J; bases unmatched to any gene: 7. Sequencing was performed on peripheral blood. The TCR was taken from a woman older than 75 with acute or convalescent COVID-19. V gene TRBV11-3 combines with J gene TRBJ2-1, with 12 bases that match TRBD2. CDR3 nucleotide sequence: TGTGCCAGCAGCTACAGACTAGCGGGAGAGTCTGAGCAGTTCTTC. It encodes CASSYRLAGESEQFF.